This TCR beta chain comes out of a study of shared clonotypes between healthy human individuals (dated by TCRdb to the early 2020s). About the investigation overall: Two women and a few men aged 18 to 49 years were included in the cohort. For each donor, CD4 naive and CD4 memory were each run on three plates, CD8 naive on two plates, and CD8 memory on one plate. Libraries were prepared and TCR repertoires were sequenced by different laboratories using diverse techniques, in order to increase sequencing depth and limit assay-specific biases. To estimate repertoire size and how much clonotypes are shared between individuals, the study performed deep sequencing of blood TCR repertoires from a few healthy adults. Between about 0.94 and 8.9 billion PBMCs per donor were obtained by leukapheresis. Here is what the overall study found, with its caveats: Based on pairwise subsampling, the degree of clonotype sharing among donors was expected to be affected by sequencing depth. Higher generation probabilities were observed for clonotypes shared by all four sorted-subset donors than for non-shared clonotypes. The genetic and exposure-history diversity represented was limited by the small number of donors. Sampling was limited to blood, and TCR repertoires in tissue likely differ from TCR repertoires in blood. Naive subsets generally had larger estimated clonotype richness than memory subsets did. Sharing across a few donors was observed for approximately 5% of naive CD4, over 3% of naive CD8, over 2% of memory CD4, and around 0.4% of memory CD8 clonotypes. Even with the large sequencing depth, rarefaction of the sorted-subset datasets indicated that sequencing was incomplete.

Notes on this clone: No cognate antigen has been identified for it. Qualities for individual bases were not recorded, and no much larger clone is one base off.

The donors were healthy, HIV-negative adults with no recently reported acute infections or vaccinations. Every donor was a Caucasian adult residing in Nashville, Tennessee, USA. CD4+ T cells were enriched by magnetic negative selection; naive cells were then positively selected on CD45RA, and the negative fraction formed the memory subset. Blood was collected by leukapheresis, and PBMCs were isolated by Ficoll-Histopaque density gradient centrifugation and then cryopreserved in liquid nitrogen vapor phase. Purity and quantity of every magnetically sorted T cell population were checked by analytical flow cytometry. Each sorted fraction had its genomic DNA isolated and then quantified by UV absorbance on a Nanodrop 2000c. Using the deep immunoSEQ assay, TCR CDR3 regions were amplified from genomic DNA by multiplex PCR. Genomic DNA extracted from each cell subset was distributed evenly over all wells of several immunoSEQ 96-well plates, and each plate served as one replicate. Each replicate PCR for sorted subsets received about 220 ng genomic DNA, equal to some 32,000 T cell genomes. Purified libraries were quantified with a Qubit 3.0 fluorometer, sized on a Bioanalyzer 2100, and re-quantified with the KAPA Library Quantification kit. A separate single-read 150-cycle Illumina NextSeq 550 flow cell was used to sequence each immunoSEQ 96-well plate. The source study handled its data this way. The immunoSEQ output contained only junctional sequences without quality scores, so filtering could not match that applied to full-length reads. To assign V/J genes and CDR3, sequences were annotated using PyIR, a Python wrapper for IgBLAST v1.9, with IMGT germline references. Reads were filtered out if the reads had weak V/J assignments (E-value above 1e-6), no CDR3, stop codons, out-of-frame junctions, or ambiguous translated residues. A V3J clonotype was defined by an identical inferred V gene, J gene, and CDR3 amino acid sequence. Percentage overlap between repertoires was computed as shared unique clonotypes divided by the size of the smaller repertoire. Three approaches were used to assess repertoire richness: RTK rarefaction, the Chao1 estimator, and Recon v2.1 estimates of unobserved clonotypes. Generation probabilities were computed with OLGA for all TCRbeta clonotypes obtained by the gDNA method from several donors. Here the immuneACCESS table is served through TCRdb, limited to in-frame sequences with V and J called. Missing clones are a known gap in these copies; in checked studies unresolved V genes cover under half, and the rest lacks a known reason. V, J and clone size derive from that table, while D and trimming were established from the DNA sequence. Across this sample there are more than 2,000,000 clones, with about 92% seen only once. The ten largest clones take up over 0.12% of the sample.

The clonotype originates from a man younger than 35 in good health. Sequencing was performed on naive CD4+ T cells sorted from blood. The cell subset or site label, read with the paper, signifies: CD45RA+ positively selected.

The DNA is as follows: TGTGCCAGCAGCTCGGACAGCCGTAACTATGGCTACACCTTC. Its protein is CASSSDSRNYGYTF. The chain was built from TRBV7-9 and TRBJ1-2, with TRBD1 as a weak D call on 6 bases. CDR1 and CDR2 were assigned from the germline V gene (reference sequence) as SEHNR and FQNEAQ. Its CDR3 holds 14 amino acids, cysteine through phenylalanine. The DNA shown is the 42-base CDR3, in frame from base 1. V and J lose 4 bases and 1 base, and a span of 10 bases separates them. Reference TRBV7-9 and TRBJ1-2 proteins supply the regions before and after the CDR3; the full variable domain is: DTGVSQNPRHKITKRGQNVTFRCDPISEHNRLYWYRQTLGQGPEFLTYFQNEAQLEKSRLLSDRFSAERPKGSFSTLEIQRTEQGDSAMYLCASSSDSRNYGYTFGSGTRLTVV.